The subject of this entry is one T cell receptor (beta chain). Its antigen is not known. Libraries were prepared by immunoSEQ multiplex PCR; TCRdb keeps only in-frame clonotypes and omits some of them. The repertoire consists of under 55,000 clones, with roughly nine tenths occurring once and the leading ten covering 6.7%. Per the germline V gene, CDR1 is KGHSH and CDR2 is LQKENI. V was pared by 3 bases and J by 1 base, with 12 bases between. This CDR3 is built from 15 residues. This record belongs to a study of OX40 agonist ivuxolimab in advanced cancers. Study background: While on treatment, patients had intravenous ivuxolimab at 0.01 to 10 mg/kg every 2 weeks. Cohort: 75% to 90% men, mean age roughly 60, aged roughly 23 to 90. The study's findings and limits: Mean expanded clone counts were higher in CD8+ than CD4+ T cells.

This clonotype was sampled from an adult with an advanced solid tumor such as melanoma, head and neck, liver or kidney cancer. The source material was CD4+ or CD8+ T cells sorted from blood, sampled in a trial of the OX40 agonist ivuxolimab. The rearrangement links TRBV18 to TRBJ1-1, with D hard to call. The CDR3 DNA follows: TGTGCCAGCTCACCCTCAAATCCACAGAACACTGAAGCTTTCTTT. Its protein product is CASSPSNPQNTEAFF.